The 15 T cell receptor beta chains given below trace back to one sample, sequenced in a study of shared clonotypes between healthy human individuals. Sequencing was performed with immunoSEQ multiplex PCR; in TCRdb, only in-frame clones are kept and a portion is missing. Of 600,000 to 700,000 clones listed, 55% to 85% are singletons. The sample consisted of memory CD4+ T cells sorted from blood. Noted subset: CD45RA-negative fraction. These receptor sequences come from a woman younger than 45 in good health.

The chain has TRBV7-9 and TRBJ1-2, with a tentative D call TRBD1 (5 bases). The CDR3 covers 15 residues. Deletions cut 5 bases from V and 4 bases from J, with 17 bases between. Per the germline V gene, CDR1 is SEHNR and CDR2 is FQNEAQ (reference sequence). CDR3 in amino acids: CASSQSSDSLYGYTF. CDR3 nucleotide sequence: TGTGCCAGCAGCCAAAGTTCCGACAGCCTCTATGGCTACACCTTC.

The chain uses TRBV5-4 and TRBJ2-3; TRBD2 agrees at 8 bases. Germline-derived CDR1 and CDR2 are SGHNT and YYREEE (reference sequence). CDR3 size: 16 residues. Unmatched junction bases numbered 9, after V lost 2 bases and J lost 4 bases. The CDR3 DNA reads as TGTGCCAGCAGCTTTGCGCTAGCGGGTCCCCCAGATACGCAGTATTTT. It encodes CASSFALAGPPDTQYF.

V usage is TRBV28 and J usage is TRBJ2-7, with unresolved D. The CDR3 length is 12 residues. The germline V and J ends were trimmed by 6 bases and 7 bases, with 13 bases remaining between them. Germline CDR1 MDHEN, CDR2 SYDVKM. The CDR3 sequence is CASSPQSWEQYF. Here the CDR3 DNA reads TGTGCCAGCAGCCCACAGTCCTGGGAGCAGTACTTC.

This clone was observed once. The chain links TRBV5-1 to TRBJ2-7, with TRBD2 identical over 10 bases. Germline V CDR1 and CDR2: SGHRS, YFSETQ. The junction had 12 bases not matched to a gene; V was cut back by 0 bases and J by 3 bases. The CDR3 is 18 amino acids. CDR3 in DNA: TGCGCCAGCAGCTTGGCCGGAGCGGGAGGGCCTTACAACTACGAGCAGTACTTC. Protein product: CASSLAGAGGPYNYEQYF.

V and J are TRBV7-7 and TRBJ2-1, with D perhaps TRBD2 (5 bases). Looked up from germline, CDR1 is SSHAT and CDR2 is FNYEAQ (reference sequence). Trimming removed 2 bases at V and 8 bases at J, with 13 bases between. CDR3 size: 14 residues. In DNA, the CDR3 is TGTGCCAGCAGCTTAACTTTCGGGGTCTATGAGCAGTTCTTC. As protein: CASSLTFGVYEQFF.

The sample holds one count of this clone. The chain uses TRBV5-1 and TRBJ2-1, with D hard to call. The CDR3 extends over 14 amino acids. Trimming took 4 bases from V and 12 from J, leaving 20 bases between them. Germline V gene data show CDR1 as SGHRS and CDR2 as YFSETQ. The DNA for the CDR3 is TGCGCCAGCAGCAGTACTTTTGGAGATCTCGGGCAGTTCTTC. It encodes CASSSTFGDLGQFF.

A single count supports this clone. The chain combines TRBV2 with TRBJ2-3; tentative D call: TRBD2 (6 bases). Germline V CDR1 and CDR2: SNHLY, FYNNEI. The V and J ends lost 0 bases and 4 bases respectively, with 11 bases between them. The CDR3 spans 15 residues. The CDR3 reads CASSEALRGSDTQYF. Written as DNA, the CDR3 is TGTGCCAGCAGTGAAGCACTACGGGGGTCAGATACGCAGTATTTT.

This clone has a handful of counts. V gene TRBV19 combines with J gene TRBJ2-1; D is ambiguous. Germline V gene lookup returns CDR1 LNHDA and CDR2 SQIVND (reference sequence). V was trimmed by 4 bases and J by 5 bases, leaving 15 bases between them. CDR3 size: 15 residues. The CDR3 nucleotides read TGTGCCAGTAGTAAGCCTCACCAAGGAGACAATGAGCAGTTCTTC. Amino acids: CASSKPHQGDNEQFF.

This chain joins TRBV10-2 and TRBJ2-3; the D gene is possibly TRBD2 (5 bases). Germline V gene data show CDR1 as WSHSY and CDR2 as SAAADI. The length of the CDR3 is 17 residues. V shed 1 base and J shed 0 bases, with 14 bases lying between them. Here the CDR3 reads CASSEFHLTGSTDTQYF. CDR3 DNA: TGCGCCAGCAGTGAGTTCCACCTCACGGGGAGCACAGATACGCAGTATTTT.

The chain employs TRBV4-2 and TRBJ1-5; D is unresolved. This CDR3 spans 16 amino acids. Germline CDR1 is LGHNA and CDR2 is YNFKEQ. V was cut by 1 base and J by 0 bases, with 10 bases left in between. CDR3 sequence reads: CASSQVAGNSNQPQHF. CDR3 bases: TGTGCCAGCAGCCAAGTAGCTGGGAATAGCAATCAGCCCCAGCATTTT.

In nucleotides, the CDR3 is TGTGCCAGCATTTCGGCGGGGCTCGAGGTCTATGGCTACACCTTC. This sequence encodes CASISAGLEVYGYTF. The chain joins TRBV28 to TRBJ1-2; D may be TRBD1 (5 bases). CDR3 size: 15 residues. V gave up 7 bases and J gave up 4 bases, with 19 bases separating them. Per the germline V gene, CDR1 is MDHEN and CDR2 is SYDVKM.

The chain combines TRBV15 with TRBJ1-1; D is ambiguous. Looked up from germline, CDR1 is LNHNV and CDR2 is YYDKDF (reference sequence). V was cut by 0 bases and J by 0 bases, with 11 bases left in between. CDR3 length: 16 residues. The CDR3 loop is CATSRDRGSMNTEAFF. In nucleotides, the CDR3 is TGTGCCACCAGCAGAGATCGTGGCAGCATGAACACTGAAGCTTTCTTT.

The V and J genes are TRBV19 and TRBJ1-2; no clear D gene. Germline CDR1 and CDR2: LNHDA and SQIVND (reference sequence). V was trimmed by 5 bases and J by 2 bases, leaving 6 bases between them. CDR3 length: 12 amino acids. The CDR3: CASSARNYGYTF. The CDR3 coding sequence is TGTGCCAGTAGTGCCCGAAACTATGGCTACACCTTC.

This clone was picked up one time. The rearrangement links TRBV28 to TRBJ2-6; D gene unclear. V was shortened by 8 bases and J by 0 bases, with 5 bases between the two germline ends. CDR1 is MDHEN, CDR2 SYDVKM, per germline. This CDR3 is built from 13 residues. The CDR3 spells CASGRSGANVLTF. The CDR3 DNA sequence: TGTGCCAGCGGACGCTCTGGGGCCAACGTCCTGACTTTC.

The genes are TRBV19 and TRBJ2-2; D is possibly TRBD1 or TRBD2 (5 bases each). Germline-derived CDR1 and CDR2 are LNHDA and SQIVND (reference sequence). Trimming cost V 6 bases and J 9 bases, with 17 bases left between them. The CDR3 sequence is 14 residues long. CDR3 nucleotides: TGTGCCAGTAGCGACCTAGAGGGGCGATGGGAGCTGTTTTTT. Protein product: CASSDLEGRWELFF.